A single sample is the source of the 29 T cell receptor beta chains below, sequenced in a study of early T cells in non-severe SARS-CoV-2 infection. Via MiXCR, TCRdb re-called the 5' RACE reads, giving one row per CDR3 protein. In the table there are about 35,000 distinct CDR3 sequences, approximately 5% of which are singletons. The sample consisted of whole blood. All receptors come from an adult who was a healthcare worker with PCR-confirmed SARS-CoV-2 infection or an uninfected control (not recorded which).

This clonotype was detected many times. J is TRBJ1-2 and V is TRBV27; TRBD1 matches 9 bases. Trimming removed 5 bases from V and 4 bases from J; junction bases left unmatched: 11. Looked up from germline, CDR1 is MNHEY and CDR2 is SMNVEV (reference sequence). The CDR3 contains 16 residues. CDR3 sequence: CASSPLNRGRIYGYTF. In DNA form, the CDR3 reads TGTGCCAGCAGTCCTCTCAACAGGGGGCGGATCTATGGCTACACCTTC.

This clonotype was seen many times. This sequence joins TRBV25-1 and TRBJ2-7; D is unclear. The V end was cut by 6 bases, the J end by 7 bases, with 10 bases between. Looked up from germline, CDR1 is MGHDK and CDR2 is SYGVNS. The CDR3 has 11 residues. The CDR3 DNA sequence: TGTGCCAGCAGAAGGTCGTGGGAGCAGTACTTC. Translation gives CASRRSWEQYF.

Only a few counts were recorded for this clonotype. The gene calls are TRBV2 and TRBJ2-3, with D perhaps matching TRBD1 or TRBD2 (5 bases each). There are 13 residues in the CDR3. Germline CDR1 reads SNHLY; CDR2 reads FYNNEI. Trimming stripped 3 bases from V and 6 bases from J, with 10 bases between. As DNA, the CDR3 is TGTGCCAGCAGTGATGAAGGGACCGATACGCAGTATTTT. This gives the protein CASSDEGTDTQYF.

This clonotype has at least ten counts. V gene TRBV13 combines with J gene TRBJ2-1, with 11 bases lining up with TRBD2. This CDR3 contains 15 residues. Germline V CDR1 and CDR2: PRHDT, FYEKMQ (reference sequence). Trimming took 5 bases from V and 7 from J; bases not matched to a gene: 7. The DNA of the CDR3 is TGTGCCAGCAGCCAACCGAGGACTAGCGGGAATGAGCAGTTCTTC. Its translation: CASSQPRTSGNEQFF.

There are many counts of this clonotype. The gene calls are TRBV7-6 and TRBJ2-5; 10 bases fit TRBD2. Trimming took 0 bases from V and 2 from J; bases not matched to a gene: 3. The V gene's germline CDR1 is SGHVS and CDR2 FNYEAQ. This CDR3 contains 16 residues. The CDR3, as DNA: TGTGCCAGCAGCTTAGCGGTAGCGGGGGGACAAGAGACCCAGTACTTC. This gives the protein CASSLAVAGGQETQYF.

The sample holds many counts of this clonotype. This chain uses TRBV6-1 with TRBJ2-5, with TRBD1 as a possible D gene (5 bases). Germline V gene lookup returns CDR1 MNHNS and CDR2 SASEGT. This CDR3 has 12 residues. The ends were cut back, 5 bases at V and 5 bases at J, with 9 bases in the middle. For the CDR3, the DNA is TGTGCCAGCAGTCCAGGGTCGGAGACCCAGTACTTC. Amino acids: CASSPGSETQYF.

This clonotype has more than one count but fewer than ten. The CDR3 loop reads CSAVGELTDTQYF. Written as DNA, the CDR3 is TGCAGTGCAGTTGGGGAGCTAACAGATACGCAGTATTTT. V and J are TRBV20-1 and TRBJ2-3, with D possibly matching TRBD2 (5 bases). The CDR3 is made up of 13 amino acids. Trimming removed 6 bases from V and 3 bases from J, with 13 bases in between. Germline V gene sequence: CDR1 DFQATT, CDR2 SNEGSKA (reference sequence).

This rearrangement joins TRBV4-3 to TRBJ2-3; TRBD1 matches 7 bases. This CDR3 is 16 amino acids long. Unmatched junction bases numbered 7, after V lost 3 bases and J lost 1 base. Germline V lookup: CDR1 LGHNA, CDR2 YSLEER. This CDR3 reads CASSQWDRPGTDTQYF. The CDR3 DNA reads as TGCGCCAGCAGCCAGTGGGACAGACCAGGCACAGATACGCAGTATTTT.

The sample holds many counts of this clonotype. The gene calls are TRBV7-9 and TRBJ1-6; D is unresolved. The CDR3 extends over 14 amino acids. Germline-derived CDR1 and CDR2 are SEHNR and FQNEAQ (reference sequence). The V end lost 1 base, the J end lost 5 bases, and 6 bases lay between the germline ends. The CDR3 loop reads CASSLEADNSPLHF. In DNA, the CDR3 is TGTGCCAGCAGCTTAGAGGCGGATAATTCACCCCTCCACTTT.

This clonotype was seen at least ten times. This chain links TRBV27 with TRBJ1-5; the D is unclear. Per the germline V gene, CDR1 is MNHEY and CDR2 is SMNVEV (reference sequence). This CDR3 region has 14 residues. Trimming cost V 0 bases and J 7 bases, with 10 bases left between them. The CDR3: CASSLSLPGQPQHF. In nucleotides, the CDR3 is TGTGCCAGCAGTTTATCCCTACCGGGGCAGCCCCAGCATTTT.

There are a few counts of this clonotype. This chain connects TRBV7-2 to TRBJ1-2; 9 positions match TRBD1. Trimming took 7 bases from V and 0 from J; bases not matched to a gene: 6. The CDR3 has 15 residues. The germline V gene has CDR1 SGHTA and CDR2 FQGNSA. The CDR3 sequence: CASTQQGAANYGYTF. CDR3 nucleotides: TGTGCCAGCACCCAACAGGGGGCAGCTAACTATGGCTACACCTTC.

Only a few counts were recorded for this clonotype. The CDR3 region is CASSLTSGAADTQYF. In DNA, the CDR3 is TGTGCCAGCAGTCTGACTAGCGGGGCGGCAGATACGCAGTATTTT. The genes are TRBV11-2 and TRBJ2-3; 11 nucleotides match TRBD2. This CDR3 spans 15 amino acids. Germline assignment: CDR1 SGHAT and CDR2 FQNNGV. J gave up 4 bases and V 6 bases, and 6 bases lay outside the gene matches. Looking up the rest from reference TRBV11-2 and TRBJ2-3 gives the full variable domain: EAGVAQSPRYKIIEKRQSVAFWCNPISGHATLYWYQQILGQGPKLLIQFQNNGVVDDSQLPKDRFSAERLKGVDSTLKIQPAKLEDSAVYLCASSLTSGAADTQYFGPGTRLTVL.

This clonotype showed up many times. V usage is TRBV18 and J usage is TRBJ1-4; 7 bases line up with TRBD1. With V trimmed by 3 bases and J by 4 bases, 2 bases remained unmatched. CDR3 length: 14 amino acids. Germline loops: CDR1 KGHSH, CDR2 LQKENI. For the CDR3, the DNA is TGTGCCAGCTCACCGGGACAGAGTAATGAAAAACTGTTTTTT. Translating it yields CASSPGQSNEKLFF. Drawing the rest from reference TRBV18 and TRBJ1-4, the complete variable domain is NAGVMQNPRHLVRRRGQEARLRCSPMKGHSHVYWYRQLPEEGLKFMVYLQKENIIDESGMPKERFSAEFPKEGPSILRIQQVVRGDSAAYFCASSPGQSNEKLFFGSGTQLSVL.

This clonotype was seen many times. V is TRBV11-2 and J is TRBJ2-5; TRBD1 matches at 7 bases. Germline CDR1 reads SGHAT; CDR2 reads FQNNGV. The trim removed 0 bases at V and 4 bases at J, leaving 2 bases unmatched. The CDR3 length is 14 residues. CDR3 coding DNA: TGTGCCAGCAGCTTAGAGCACAGGGGAGAGACCCAGTACTTC. This sequence encodes CASSLEHRGETQYF. The full variable domain, rest sourced from reference TRBV11-2 and TRBJ2-5, is EAGVAQSPRYKIIEKRQSVAFWCNPISGHATLYWYQQILGQGPKLLIQFQNNGVVDDSQLPKDRFSAERLKGVDSTLKIQPAKLEDSAVYLCASSLEHRGETQYFGPGTRLLVL.

This clonotype was counted at least ten times. The rearrangement uses TRBV19 and TRBJ1-2; TRBD1 agrees at 11 bases. The CDR3 runs 14 residues. Germline CDR1 reads LNHDA; CDR2 reads SQIVND (reference sequence). Losses at the gene ends were 5 bases for V and 6 bases for J; bases not matched to a gene: 5. The CDR3 region is CASSPQDRGHGYTF. The CDR3 coding sequence is TGTGCCAGTAGTCCACAGGACAGGGGGCATGGCTACACCTTC. The whole variable domain, remainder taken from reference TRBV19 and TRBJ1-2, is DGGITQSPKYLFRKEGQNVTLSCEQNLNHDAMYWYRQDPGQGLRLIYYSQIVNDFQKGDIAEGYSVSREKKESFPLTVTSAQKNPTAFYLCASSPQDRGHGYTFGSGTRLTVV.

This clonotype has at least ten counts. This chain links TRBV7-7 with TRBJ2-2; no clear D. Germline V lookup: CDR1 SSHAT, CDR2 FNYEAQ (reference sequence). There are 13 residues in the CDR3. V was clipped by 5 bases and J by 1 base, with 5 bases between them. CDR3 residues: CASSAGNTGELFF. In nucleotides, the CDR3 is TGTGCCAGCAGCGCAGGGAACACCGGGGAGCTGTTTTTT.

This clonotype was detected many times. The V and J genes are TRBV20-1 and TRBJ2-3; D is ambiguous. Trimming shortened V by 5 bases and J by 1 base, and 19 bases separated the two germline ends. Per the germline V gene, CDR1 is DFQATT and CDR2 is SNEGSKA (reference sequence). The length of the CDR3 is 16 residues. The CDR3 bases are TGCAGTGCTGCCTCCCTCAACGAGGCGGGCACAGATACGCAGTATTTT. This translates into CSAASLNEAGTDTQYF.

The table lists this clonotype with many counts. The rearrangement links TRBV4-1 to TRBJ2-1; no clear D gene. The germline V gene encodes CDR1 MGHRA and CDR2 YSYEKL. V lost 5 bases, J lost 4 bases, and 6 bases lay in between. This CDR3 has 12 amino acids. This chain's CDR3 is CASSRDYNEQFF. CDR3 sequence (DNA): TGCGCCAGCAGCAGAGATTACAATGAGCAGTTCTTC.

This sequence joins TRBV28 and TRBJ2-7; D unresolved. From germline, CDR1 is MDHEN and CDR2 SYDVKM. There are 14 residues in the CDR3. The V and J ends lost 1 base and 2 bases respectively, with 9 bases between them. Here the CDR3 reads CASSLSRQTYEQYF. The CDR3 nucleotides are TGTGCCAGCAGTTTATCTCGCCAGACCTACGAGCAGTACTTC.

The chain recombines TRBV28 with TRBJ1-6; D is perhaps TRBD1 (5 bases). The germline V and J ends were trimmed by 3 bases and 7 bases, with 13 bases remaining between them. The CDR3 has 15 residues. Germline-derived CDR1 and CDR2 are MDHEN and SYDVKM. The CDR3 DNA follows: TGTGCCAGCAGTTTTCAGGGAATGGTAAATTCACCCCTCCACTTT. This gives the protein CASSFQGMVNSPLHF.

In its sample, this clonotype was seen many times. The rearrangement uses TRBV24-1 and TRBJ2-1; perhaps TRBD1 as D (6 bases). V lost 1 base and J 2 bases, leaving 8 bases between the germline ends. The germline CDR1 and CDR2 sequences are KGHDR and SFDVKD. This CDR3 is 15 amino acids long. This chain's CDR3 is CATSDFQGTYNEQFF. In nucleotides, the CDR3 is TGTGCCACCAGTGATTTTCAGGGGACCTACAATGAGCAGTTCTTC.

The sample holds a few counts of this clonotype. V gene TRBV7-2 combines with J gene TRBJ2-6; no clear D gene. Trimming left V 2 bases short and J 7 bases short, with 9 bases between. Germline CDR1 and CDR2: SGHTA and FQGNSA. The CDR3 is 14 amino acids. For the CDR3, the DNA is TGTGCCAGCAGCTTAATCCCTCCCGCCAACGTCCTGACTTTC. Its translation: CASSLIPPANVLTF.

This clonotype was seen many times. The chain is built from TRBV4-3 and TRBJ2-5; 8 bases fit TRBD1. The CDR3 is made up of 15 amino acids. CDR1 and CDR2 from the germline V gene are LGHNA and YSLEER. The V gene end was trimmed by 4 bases and the J gene end by 4 bases; junction bases not matched to a gene: 8. In DNA form, the CDR3 reads TGCGCCAGCAGCCCAACCCAGGGGGCAGGAGAGACCCAGTACTTC. Protein sequence: CASSPTQGAGETQYF.

The table lists this clonotype with a few counts. V usage is TRBV30 and J usage is TRBJ1-1, with 12 nucleotides matching TRBD1. This CDR3 comprises 17 residues. The V and J ends lost 4 bases and 3 bases, in that order; junction bases with no gene match: 12. Germline CDR1 GTSNPN, CDR2 SVGIG (reference sequence). CDR3 nucleotide sequence: TGTGCCTGGACTCTCAGCTGGGACAGGGGGCCGCACACTGAAGCTTTCTTT. Translation: CAWTLSWDRGPHTEAFF.

This clonotype was seen many times. This chain connects TRBV6-5 to TRBJ1-6, with TRBD1 as a possible D gene (6 bases). Trimming took 5 bases from V and 10 from J, leaving 12 bases between them. The germline V gene encodes CDR1 MNHEY and CDR2 SVGAGI. The CDR3 loop spans 13 amino acids. This chain's CDR3 is CASSADSTSPLHF. In DNA form, the CDR3 reads TGTGCCAGCAGTGCGGACAGCACCTCACCCCTCCACTTT.

This clonotype was seen many times. The chain links TRBV13 to TRBJ2-3; 8 bases agree with TRBD1. Germline assignment: CDR1 PRHDT and CDR2 FYEKMQ (reference sequence). The CDR3 has 16 amino acids. V dropped 0 bases and J dropped 4; count of bases not matched to a gene: 6. CDR3 nucleotide sequence: TGTGCCAGCAGCTTAGGAGCCGGACAGGGTCCAGATACGCAGTATTTT. Amino acids: CASSLGAGQGPDTQYF. Using reference TRBV13 and TRBJ2-3 for the parts outside the CDR3, the full variable domain is AAGVIQSPRHLIKEKRETATLKCYPIPRHDTVYWYQQGPGQDPQFLISFYEKMQSDKGSIPDRFSAQQFSDYHSELNMSSLELGDSALYFCASSLGAGQGPDTQYFGPGTRLTVL.

The J gene is TRBJ1-1, the V gene TRBV24-1; tentative D call: TRBD1 (5 bases). Germline loops: CDR1 KGHDR, CDR2 SFDVKD. Between the trimmed V and J ends, which lost 2 bases and 1 base, there was a span of 13 bases. The CDR3 consists of 16 residues. The CDR3 region is CATSDSALGPNTEAFF. CDR3 in DNA: TGTGCCACCAGTGATTCGGCGCTGGGGCCGAACACTGAAGCTTTCTTT.

Many counts were recorded for this clonotype. This chain uses TRBV5-5 with TRBJ2-5; 9 bases fit TRBD1. CDR1 and CDR2 (germline): SGHKS, YYEKEE (reference sequence). After removal of 5 bases from V and 1 base from J, the junction contained 6 bases not matched to a gene. The CDR3 runs to 15 residues. The DNA of the CDR3 is TGTGCCAGCAGTTCCGGGACAGGGCGCCAAGAGACCCAGTACTTC. Amino acid sequence: CASSSGTGRQETQYF.

This clonotype was observed a handful of times. The chain links TRBV3-1 to TRBJ2-7; 7 bases agree with TRBD1. The germline V gene encodes CDR1 LGHDT and CDR2 YNNKEL (reference sequence). CDR3 length equals 14 residues. The J segment lost 1 base and the V segment lost 4 bases, leaving 4 bases of the junction unmatched. The CDR3 loop is CASSRQGPSYEQYF. CDR3 in DNA: TGTGCCAGCAGCCGACAGGGCCCATCCTACGAGCAGTACTTC.